This TCR beta chain stems from a study of OX40 agonist ivuxolimab in advanced cancers. Across the study: Three patients had partial responses: one hepatocellular carcinoma, two cutaneous melanoma.

TCRdb's table, derived via immunoSEQ multiplex PCR, lists solely in-frame clones and lacks some. The sample has 76,000 or so clones, about 94% seen once. The CDR3 sequence is 12 residues long. V was trimmed by 8 bases and J by 6 bases, leaving 11 bases between them. Germline CDR1 reads MNHEY; CDR2 reads SMNVEV (reference sequence). Whole-study findings and limits: Among some nonresponders, normalized T-cell clonal expansion was also low. At 0.1 to 3.0 mg/kg, clonal expansion of CD4+ and CD8+ blood T cells had occurred by week 6. Expanded clones were, on average, more numerous among CD8+ T cells than CD4+.

Worth noting for this clone: Antigen specificity is unknown.

This specimen consisted of CD4+ or CD8+ T cells sorted from blood, obtained in a trial of the OX40 agonist ivuxolimab. This clonotype was obtained from an adult with an advanced solid tumor such as melanoma, head and neck, liver or kidney cancer. The chain employs TRBV27 and TRBJ2-1, with D perhaps TRBD2 (5 bases). CDR3 in amino acids: CASSPGSNEQFF. In DNA, the CDR3 is TGTGCCAGCTCCCCTGGGAGCAATGAGCAGTTCTTC.